This T cell receptor (beta chain) was found in a study of CD8 T cells in Susac syndrome. An input of about 0.45 to 1 ug of RNA was subjected to reverse transcription using random hexamers. MiXCR, run by TCRdb on the immunoSEQ multiplex PCR reads, gives a single entry per CDR3 protein. The data contain about 210,000 distinct CDR3 sequences, 95% of them seen just once; the ten biggest clones take up 0.085% to 0.1%. The germline CDR1 and CDR2 sequences are DFQATT and SNEGSKA (reference sequence). Trimming removed 3 bases at V and 1 base at J, with 6 bases between. The length of the CDR3 is 12 residues. Material: CD4+ T cells from PBMCs. The origin of this receptor is a human donor with multiple sclerosis. The chain uses TRBV20-1 and TRBJ1-1; D is unresolved. CDR3 sequence reads: CSASAGNTEAFF. The CDR3 region has the DNA TGCAGTGCTAGTGCCGGGAACACTGAAGCTTTCTTT.